These 21 T cell receptor beta chains originate from one sample sequenced in a study of shared clonotypes between healthy human individuals (dated by TCRdb to 2020 to 2022). The library was prepared using the immunoSEQ multiplex PCR assay. TCRdb provides this immuneACCESS table in a form limited to in-frame rearrangements. Some clones are lacking; in checked studies, under half of them reflect an unresolved V gene, and why the rest are absent is not known. This sample has 400,000 to 600,000 clones in its table, and 95% to 97% of those were observed once. The ten largest clones add up to around 0.067% of the sample. Sequenced sample: naive CD4+ T cells sorted from blood. In light of the paper, this sample's cell subset or site label describes: CD45RA+ positively selected. These receptors were obtained from a woman aged 25 to 39 in good health.

The count of this clone is one. V is TRBV28 and J is TRBJ2-1; TRBD2 aligns across 9 bases. Germline CDR1 MDHEN, CDR2 SYDVKM. The CDR3 sequence is 15 residues long. With V trimmed by 3 bases and J by 7 bases, 7 bases remained unmatched. The CDR3 DNA reads as TGTGCCAGCAGTTTCCTTTTAGCGGGAGCGAATGAGCAGTTCTTC. Amino acid sequence: CASSFLLAGANEQFF.

The J gene is TRBJ2-7, the V gene TRBV19, with D possibly matching TRBD2 (6 bases). Trimming took off 3 bases at V and 3 bases at J, with 24 bases between the two ends. The CDR3 is 18 residues long. The V gene's germline CDR1 is LNHDA and CDR2 SQIVND (reference sequence). The CDR3 DNA reads TGTGCCAGTAGTATTAAGTTTTCTTGGGCAGTGCGGGGCTACGAGCAGTACTTC. This codes for CASSIKFSWAVRGYEQYF.

This chain links TRBV7-9 with TRBJ1-4, with 8 bases aligning to TRBD1. Germline assignment: CDR1 SEHNR and CDR2 FQNEAQ (reference sequence). This CDR3 is built from 14 residues. V lost 5 bases, J lost 7 bases, and 6 bases stayed unmatched. For the CDR3, the DNA is TGTGCCAGCAGCGGACAGGGAGCAAGTGAAAAACTGTTTTTT. This encodes CASSGQGASEKLFF.

The CDR3, as DNA: TGTGCCAGCAGTCCCGGGACAGGCCGCAATCAGCCCCAGCATTTT. It encodes CASSPGTGRNQPQHF. The chain joins TRBV28 to TRBJ1-5, with 8 bases identical to TRBD1. This CDR3 has 15 amino acids. Germline CDR1 MDHEN, CDR2 SYDVKM. V lost 5 bases and J lost 2; bases outside the gene matches: 5.

This chain uses TRBV11-2 with TRBJ2-1; D uncertain. Germline CDR1 SGHAT, CDR2 FQNNGV. This CDR3 has 19 amino acids. The ends were cut back, 0 bases at V and 0 bases at J, with 18 bases in the middle. Here the CDR3 DNA reads TGTGCCAGCAGCTTAGATAGGTGGGCAGCCCAAAGCTCCTACAATGAGCAGTTCTTC. It specifies CASSLDRWAAQSSYNEQFF.

This chain uses TRBV13 with TRBJ2-7; 9 bases map to TRBD2. This CDR3 has 21 amino acids. V lost 2 bases, J lost 0 bases, and 20 bases stayed unmatched. Germline CDR1 PRHDT, CDR2 FYEKMQ (reference sequence). Here the CDR3 reads CASSLKKGWGSGRPRSYEQYF. The CDR3 DNA reads TGTGCCAGCAGCTTAAAAAAGGGCTGGGGTAGCGGGAGACCACGCTCCTACGAGCAGTACTTC.

V is TRBV6-4 and J is TRBJ1-2, with TRBD1 identical over 9 bases. The CDR3 covers 16 residues. V lost 4 bases to trimming and J lost 8 bases; unmatched junction nucleotides: 14. The germline gives CDR1 MRHNA, CDR2 SNTAGT. As DNA, the CDR3 is TGTGCCAGCAGTGCTTCTCCGGGACAGGGACCGGGCGGCTACACCTTC. Translated: CASSASPGQGPGGYTF.

The rearrangement joins TRBV10-3 to TRBJ2-5; D may be TRBD1 (5 bases). This CDR3 has 16 residues. Trimming took off 0 bases at V and 2 bases at J, with 13 bases between the two ends. Germline CDR1 ENHRY, CDR2 SYGVKD. CDR3 residues: CAISESGGAGQETQYF. DNA for the CDR3: TGTGCCATCAGTGAGTCGGGTGGGGCAGGACAAGAGACCCAGTACTTC.

The J gene is TRBJ1-1, the V gene TRBV5-1; D unclear. CDR1 and CDR2 (germline): SGHRS, YFSETQ. Between the trimmed V and J ends, which lost 0 bases and 0 bases, there was a span of 9 bases. The CDR3 contains 15 residues. This chain's CDR3 is CASSLVPGMNTEAFF. The CDR3 DNA sequence: TGCGCCAGCAGCTTGGTTCCGGGGATGAACACTGAAGCTTTCTTT.

The J gene is TRBJ2-1, the V gene TRBV9; 7 bases match TRBD2. The V and J ends lost 3 bases and 0 bases, in that order; junction bases with no gene match: 6. Germline CDR1 SGDLS, CDR2 YYNGEE. The CDR3 consists of 16 residues. CDR3 region: CASSGLAISSYNEQFF. For the CDR3, the DNA is TGTGCCAGCAGCGGACTAGCTATCAGCTCCTACAATGAGCAGTTCTTC.

The chain has TRBV5-8 and TRBJ1-2, with D possibly TRBD1 on 6 matching bases. Germline loops: CDR1 SGHTS, CDR2 YDEGEE. The V end was cut by 7 bases, the J end by 8 bases, with 18 bases between. The CDR3 consists of 13 residues. CDR3 protein: CASRPNTGSGYTF. In nucleotides, the CDR3 is TGTGCCAGCCGACCTAACACAGGGAGCGGCTACACCTTC.

The chain uses TRBV7-6 and TRBJ2-3, with D uncertain. The CDR3 runs 13 residues. CDR1 is SGHVS and CDR2 is FNYEAQ in the germline V gene. V gave up 2 bases and J gave up 4 bases, with 7 bases separating them. The CDR3 protein is CASSLSGADTQYF. CDR3 nucleotides: TGTGCCAGCAGCTTATCAGGCGCAGATACGCAGTATTTT.

The chain uses TRBV6-5 and TRBJ2-7, with D perhaps matching TRBD1 (6 bases). Per germline, CDR1 MNHEY and CDR2 SVGAGI. V was pared by 0 bases and J by 3 bases, with 15 bases between. CDR3 length equals 16 residues. The CDR3 region is CASSYSRDTYGYEQYF. The CDR3 bases are TGTGCCAGCAGTTACTCGAGGGACACCTACGGCTACGAGCAGTACTTC.

The chain joins TRBV4-1 to TRBJ2-7, with 7 bases lining up with TRBD1. Looked up from germline, CDR1 is MGHRA and CDR2 is YSYEKL. V gave up 4 bases and J gave up 1 base; unmatched junction bases: 13. There are 17 residues in the CDR3. The CDR3 region has the DNA TGCGCCAGCAGCCGGGACAGTCCCCGTGTCTCGTCCTACGAGCAGTACTTC. Translated: CASSRDSPRVSSYEQYF.

This rearrangement joins TRBV5-1 to TRBJ1-2; no firm D call. The CDR3 runs 14 residues. V lost 5 bases and J 8 bases, leaving 19 bases between the germline ends. The germline gives CDR1 SGHRS, CDR2 YFSETQ. CDR3 sequence (DNA): TGCGCCAGCAGAACGGGATCGATCATAAGCGGCTACACCTTC. This codes for CASRTGSIISGYTF. Using reference TRBV5-1 and TRBJ1-2 for the parts outside the CDR3, the full variable domain is KAGVTQTPRYLIKTRGQQVTLSCSPISGHRSVSWYQQTPGQGLQFLFEYFSETQRNKGNFPGRFSGRQFSNSRSEMNVSTLELGDSALYLCASRTGSIISGYTFGSGTRLTVV.

The chain links TRBV28 to TRBJ2-3, with D maybe TRBD1 (7 bases). Trimming pared 4 bases from V and 3 bases from J, leaving 17 bases between. The CDR3 runs 16 residues. The germline gives CDR1 MDHEN, CDR2 SYDVKM. CDR3 loop: CASSSGGRSLTDTQYF. As DNA, the CDR3 is TGTGCCAGCAGTTCAGGGGGGAGGAGTTTAACAGATACGCAGTATTTT.

The genes are TRBV19 and TRBJ2-3; 7 nucleotides match TRBD2. The junction had 7 bases not matched to a gene; V was cut back by 5 bases and J by 2 bases. This CDR3 has 15 residues. Per germline, CDR1 LNHDA and CDR2 SQIVND (reference sequence). CDR3 DNA sequence: TGTGCCAGTAGTCGCCTGGGGGGGGTCACAGATACGCAGTATTTT. Its translation: CASSRLGGVTDTQYF.

The chain combines TRBV5-4 with TRBJ2-2, with 11 bases identical to TRBD2. The trim removed 3 bases at V and 0 bases at J, leaving 4 bases unmatched. The germline CDR1 and CDR2 sequences are SGHNT and YYREEE (reference sequence). This CDR3 comprises 17 residues. The CDR3 bases are TGTGCCAGCAGCTCCGCGACTAGCGGGACGAACACCGGGGAGCTGTTTTTT. Protein sequence: CASSSATSGTNTGELFF.

This chain joins TRBV2 and TRBJ2-2, with a weak D call TRBD2 (6 bases). Germline V gene sequence: CDR1 SNHLY, CDR2 FYNNEI. Trimming took off 7 bases at V and 6 bases at J, with 12 bases between the two ends. The CDR3 loop spans 13 amino acids. The CDR3 DNA follows: TGTGCCAGCATGCGACTAGGCGCCGGGGAGCTGTTTTTT. It yields the protein CASMRLGAGELFF. Using reference TRBV2 and TRBJ2-2 for the parts outside the CDR3, the full variable domain is EPEVTQTPSHQVTQMGQEVILRCVPISNHLYFYWYRQILGQKVEFLVSFYNNEISEKSEIFDDQFSVERPDGSNFTLKIRSTKLEDSAMYFCASMRLGAGELFFGEGSRLTVL.

The CDR3 is CASSLVNEGTQYF. CDR3 nucleotide sequence: TGTGCCAGCAGCTTAGTTAACGAGGGAACCCAGTACTTC. J is TRBJ2-5 and V is TRBV11-1; D is perhaps TRBD2 (5 bases). V gave up 1 base and J gave up 8 bases, with 11 bases separating them. Germline CDR1 SGHAT, CDR2 FQDESV (reference sequence). This CDR3 spans 13 amino acids. Full variable domain (rest looked up from reference TRBV11-1 and TRBJ2-5): EAEVAQSPRYKITEKSQAVAFWCDPISGHATLYWYRQILGQGPELLVQFQDESVVDDSQLPKDRFSAERLKGVDSTLKIQPAELGDSAMYLCASSLVNEGTQYFGPGTRLLVL.

The V and J genes are TRBV28 and TRBJ1-6; D not resolved. Germline CDR1 and CDR2: MDHEN and SYDVKM. V lost 4 bases and J lost 7, with 23 bases in between. This CDR3 is 18 amino acids long. The CDR3 protein is CASSSPGPPVRSNSPLHF. CDR3 coding DNA: TGTGCCAGCAGTTCCCCCGGTCCCCCCGTTAGGTCAAATTCACCCCTCCACTTT.